Listed here are 17 T cell receptor beta chains from one sample, sequenced in a study of cytomegalovirus exposure and HLA in healthy donors. The PCR ran on 60 Vbeta and 13 Jbeta primers. Using immunoSEQ multiplex PCR, the repertoire was profiled, and TCRdb retains in-frame clones only, with some absent. The sample lists 100,000 to 150,000 clones, over 60% occurring once. The specimen sequenced was PBMCs. The receptor source for this set is a middle-aged woman in good health and CMV-seropositive.

The rearrangement uses TRBV11-2 and TRBJ2-7; 8 bases map to TRBD1. The CDR3 contains 13 residues. The V gene's germline CDR1 is SGHAT and CDR2 FQNNGV. The trim removed 5 bases at V and 6 bases at J, leaving 6 bases unmatched. CDR3 DNA sequence: TGTGCCAGCAGCCCGGACAGGGTCGGCGAGCAGTACTTC. Its protein product is CASSPDRVGEQYF.

The V and J genes are TRBV28 and TRBJ1-6; possible D gene TRBD1, 6 bases. Trimming cost V 5 bases and J 7 bases, with 18 bases left between them. This CDR3 has 16 residues. Germline V gene lookup returns CDR1 MDHEN and CDR2 SYDVKM. The CDR3 nucleotides are TGTGCCAGCAGTCCATTGGGGACAATTCCAAATTCACCCCTCCACTTT. Protein: CASSPLGTIPNSPLHF.

The chain is built from TRBV2 and TRBJ1-3; TRBD1 is a possible D gene (6 bases). The CDR3 has 15 residues. V dropped 1 base and J dropped 0 bases, with 7 bases sitting between them. Germline V CDR1 and CDR2: SNHLY, FYNNEI. CDR3 residues: CASSEVRGSGNTIYF. CDR3 nucleotide sequence: TGTGCCAGCAGTGAAGTCAGGGGCTCTGGAAACACCATATATTTT.

The V call is TRBV7-8, the J call TRBJ2-1, with D possibly TRBD2 on 6 matching bases. The V gene lost 1 base and the J gene lost 7 bases, with 14 bases spanning the gap. Germline CDR1 reads SGHVS; CDR2 reads FQNEAQ. The CDR3 sequence is 15 residues long. The chain's CDR3 is CASSLGGGTLNEQFF. The CDR3 nucleotides read TGTGCCAGCAGCTTAGGGGGCGGGACCTTGAATGAGCAGTTCTTC.

This chain links TRBV5-4 with TRBJ2-2; 9 nucleotides line up with TRBD1. This CDR3 comprises 15 residues. Germline lookup yields CDR1 SGHNT and CDR2 YYREEE (reference sequence). Trimming removed 2 bases from V and 7 bases from J; junction bases left unmatched: 6. CDR3 nucleotide sequence: TGTGCCAGCAGCTTCGGACAGGGGCACGACGGGGAGCTGTTTTTT. This gives the protein CASSFGQGHDGELFF.

V usage is TRBV7-8 and J usage is TRBJ2-6; weak D call: TRBD2 (5 bases). This CDR3 is built from 15 residues. CDR1 is SGHVS, CDR2 FQNEAQ, per germline. With 8 bases removed from V and 1 base from J, the gap between germline ends came to 12 bases. DNA for the CDR3: TGTGCCAGCGTCCTCGGGGTTTCTGGGGCCAACGTCCTGACTTTC. It codes for CASVLGVSGANVLTF.

The chain is built from TRBV28 and TRBJ2-3; D not resolved. Germline V gene lookup returns CDR1 MDHEN and CDR2 SYDVKM. V shed 6 bases and J shed 6 bases, with 10 bases lying between them. The CDR3 sequence is 12 residues long. In DNA, the CDR3 is TGTGCCAGCAGCCTAACTAAGGATACGCAGTATTTT. Its translation is CASSLTKDTQYF.

As to this clone: Other DNA variants within this sample encode the same CDR3. This chain uses TRBV5-1 with TRBJ2-2, with D possibly being TRBD2 (5 bases). The CDR3 consists of 14 residues. V lost 4 bases to trimming and J lost 2 bases, with 9 bases between them. Per germline, CDR1 SGHRS and CDR2 YFSETQ. CDR3 bases: TGCGCCAGCAGCCTGACTACTAACACCGGGGAGCTGTTTTTT. It encodes CASSLTTNTGELFF.

The gene calls are TRBV5-1 and TRBJ1-3; a possible D gene is TRBD1 (5 bases). V lost 0 bases and J 2 bases, leaving 9 bases between the germline ends. The CDR3 has 15 amino acids. Germline V gene sequence: CDR1 SGHRS, CDR2 YFSETQ. The CDR3 bases are TGCGCCAGCAGCTTGGGTGCGGGGGCTGGAAACACCATATATTTT. The encoded protein is CASSLGAGAGNTIYF.

This chain uses TRBV6-1 with TRBJ1-4; D perhaps matches TRBD1 (5 bases). Between the trimmed V and J ends, which lost 1 base and 10 bases, there was a span of 10 bases. Germline V lookup: CDR1 MNHNS, CDR2 SASEGT. This CDR3 is 13 amino acids long. The CDR3 nucleotides read TGTGCCAGCAGTGAAGGACGACAGCGAAAACTGTTTTTT. Its translation is CASSEGRQRKLFF.

This clone was counted only a few times. The gene calls are TRBV5-5 and TRBJ2-3, with D perhaps matching TRBD1 (6 bases). Germline V gives CDR1 SGHKS, CDR2 YYEKEE (reference sequence). This CDR3 has 15 amino acids. Trimming removed 6 bases from V and 0 bases from J, with 14 bases in between. DNA of the CDR3: TGTGCCAGCACCTCAGGGGCTCATAGCACAGATACGCAGTATTTT. Encoded protein: CASTSGAHSTDTQYF.

The rearrangement uses TRBV19 and TRBJ2-5, with TRBD2 as a possible D gene (7 bases). The CDR3 extends over 14 amino acids. Germline V CDR1 and CDR2: LNHDA, SQIVND (reference sequence). V was pared by 6 bases and J by 5 bases, with 16 bases between. In nucleotides, the CDR3 is TGTGCCAGTAGCCAAAGGGGGGGGCGGGAGACCCAGTACTTC. Translated, it gives CASSQRGGRETQYF.

V usage is TRBV6-6 and J usage is TRBJ2-3; no clear D. Germline CDR1 is MNHNY and CDR2 is SVGAGI (reference sequence). CDR3 length equals 13 residues. The V gene lost 2 bases and the J gene lost 4 bases, with 7 bases spanning the gap. The CDR3 sequence is CASSYIGADTQYF. The CDR3 bases are TGTGCCAGCAGTTACATTGGAGCAGATACGCAGTATTTT.

The V and J genes are TRBV28 and TRBJ2-5; D perhaps matches TRBD2 (6 bases). Deletions cut 5 bases from V and 3 bases from J, with 22 bases between. Germline-derived CDR1 and CDR2 are MDHEN and SYDVKM. The CDR3 runs 17 residues. CDR3 sequence: CASSPAMILGEEETQYF. CDR3 in DNA: TGTGCCAGCAGTCCCGCCATGATATTAGGGGAGGAAGAGACCCAGTACTTC.

This clone was seen only a few times. The missing conserved phenylalanine or tryptophan at the end of this CDR3 makes a read error likely. The chain employs TRBV18 and TRBJ1-4; the match to TRBD1 covers 7 bases. V dropped 3 bases and J dropped 0; count of bases not matched to a gene: 19. The germline V gene encodes CDR1 KGHSH and CDR2 LQKENI. The CDR3 extends over 21 amino acids. CDR3 DNA sequence: TGTGCCAGCTCACCGAAAATTACACAGGGGCGATCCACCTCAACTAATGAAAAACTGTTTTAT. Translating gives CASSPKITQGRSTSTNEKLFY.

The chain couples TRBV5-1 to TRBJ2-1; 12 bases line up with TRBD2. CDR1 and CDR2 (germline): SGHRS, YFSETQ. The CDR3 extends over 16 amino acids. The V gene end was trimmed by 3 bases and the J gene end by 4 bases; junction bases not matched to a gene: 5. This chain's CDR3 is CASSSTGTSGYNEQFF. Here the CDR3 DNA reads TGCGCCAGCAGCTCCACCGGGACTAGCGGGTACAATGAGCAGTTCTTC.

The V gene is TRBV10-3, the J gene TRBJ1-4; D might be TRBD1 (5 bases). V was shortened by 2 bases and J by 6 bases, with 10 bases between the two germline ends. Looked up from germline, CDR1 is ENHRY and CDR2 is SYGVKD. CDR3 size: 14 residues. DNA of the CDR3: TGTGCCATCAGTGAGGGGGCCTCAGATGAAAAACTGTTTTTT. Protein product: CAISEGASDEKLFF.